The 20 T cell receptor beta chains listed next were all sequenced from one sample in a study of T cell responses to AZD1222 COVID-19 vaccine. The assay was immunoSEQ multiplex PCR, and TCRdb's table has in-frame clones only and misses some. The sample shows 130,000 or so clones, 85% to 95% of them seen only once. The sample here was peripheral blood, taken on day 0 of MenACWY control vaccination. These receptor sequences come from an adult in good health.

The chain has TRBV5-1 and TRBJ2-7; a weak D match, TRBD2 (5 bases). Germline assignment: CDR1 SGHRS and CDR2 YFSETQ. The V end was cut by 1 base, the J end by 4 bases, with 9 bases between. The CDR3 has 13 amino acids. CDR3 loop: CASSLSTTYEQYF. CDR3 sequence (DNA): TGCGCCAGCAGCTTGTCGACTACTTACGAGCAGTACTTC.

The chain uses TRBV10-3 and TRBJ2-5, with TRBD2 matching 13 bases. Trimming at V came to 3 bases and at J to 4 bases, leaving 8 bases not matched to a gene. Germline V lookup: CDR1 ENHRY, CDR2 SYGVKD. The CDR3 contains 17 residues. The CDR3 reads CAISDPRLAGGGETQYF. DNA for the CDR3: TGTGCCATCAGTGACCCAAGACTAGCGGGGGGCGGAGAGACCCAGTACTTC.

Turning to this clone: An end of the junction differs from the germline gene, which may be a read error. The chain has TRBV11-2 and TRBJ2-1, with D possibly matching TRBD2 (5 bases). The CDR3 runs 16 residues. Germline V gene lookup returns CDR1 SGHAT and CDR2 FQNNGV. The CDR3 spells CASSLGPGSSYNEQFF. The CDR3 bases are TGTGCCAGCAGTTTAGGCCCGGGGAGCTCCTACAATGAGCAGTTCTTC.

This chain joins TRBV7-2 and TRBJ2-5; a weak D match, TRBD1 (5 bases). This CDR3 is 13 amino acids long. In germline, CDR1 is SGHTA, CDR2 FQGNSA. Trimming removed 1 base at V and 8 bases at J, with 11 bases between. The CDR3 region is CASSLVPGLTQYF. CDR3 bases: TGTGCCAGCAGCTTAGTTCCAGGGCTAACCCAGTACTTC.

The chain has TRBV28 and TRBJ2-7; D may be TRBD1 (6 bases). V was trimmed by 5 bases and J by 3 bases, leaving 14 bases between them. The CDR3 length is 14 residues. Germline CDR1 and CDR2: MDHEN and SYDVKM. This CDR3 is CASSTRTVDYEQYF. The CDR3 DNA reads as TGTGCCAGCAGTACACGGACAGTAGACTACGAGCAGTACTTC.

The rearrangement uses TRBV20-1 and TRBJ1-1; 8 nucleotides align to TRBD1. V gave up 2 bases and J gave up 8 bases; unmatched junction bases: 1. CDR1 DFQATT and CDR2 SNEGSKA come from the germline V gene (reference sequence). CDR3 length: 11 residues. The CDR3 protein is CSARRDREAFF. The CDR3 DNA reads TGCAGTGCTAGACGGGACAGGGAAGCTTTCTTT.

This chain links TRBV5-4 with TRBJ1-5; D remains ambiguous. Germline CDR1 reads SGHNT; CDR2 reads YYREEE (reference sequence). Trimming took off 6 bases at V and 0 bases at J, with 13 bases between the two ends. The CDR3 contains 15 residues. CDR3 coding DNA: TGTGCCAGCACCCTGGACGGGTATAGCAATCAGCCCCAGCATTTT. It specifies CASTLDGYSNQPQHF.

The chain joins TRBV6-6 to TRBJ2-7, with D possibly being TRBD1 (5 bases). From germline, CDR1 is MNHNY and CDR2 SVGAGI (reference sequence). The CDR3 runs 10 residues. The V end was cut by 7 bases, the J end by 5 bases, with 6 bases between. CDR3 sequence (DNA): TGTGCCAGCAAGGGGAACGAGCAGTACTTC. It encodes CASKGNEQYF.

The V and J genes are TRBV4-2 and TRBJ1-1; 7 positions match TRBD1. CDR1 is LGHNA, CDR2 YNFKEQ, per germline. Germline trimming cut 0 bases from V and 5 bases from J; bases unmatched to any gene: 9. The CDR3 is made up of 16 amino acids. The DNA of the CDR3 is TGTGCCAGCAGCCAAGATCTAGGGGGCGAGCGGACTGAAGCTTTCTTT. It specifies CASSQDLGGERTEAFF.

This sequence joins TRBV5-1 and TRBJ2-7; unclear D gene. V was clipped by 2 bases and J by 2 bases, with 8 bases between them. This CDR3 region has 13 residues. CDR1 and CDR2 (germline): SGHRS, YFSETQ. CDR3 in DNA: TGCGCCAGCAGCTTTACTCGAACCTACGAGCAGTACTTC. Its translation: CASSFTRTYEQYF.

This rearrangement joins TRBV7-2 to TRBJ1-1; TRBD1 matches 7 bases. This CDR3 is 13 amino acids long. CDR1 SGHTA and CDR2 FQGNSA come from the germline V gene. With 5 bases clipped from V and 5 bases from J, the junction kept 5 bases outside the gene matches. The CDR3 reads CASSPAGGTEAFF. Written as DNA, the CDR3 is TGTGCCAGCAGCCCAGCAGGGGGGACTGAAGCTTTCTTT.

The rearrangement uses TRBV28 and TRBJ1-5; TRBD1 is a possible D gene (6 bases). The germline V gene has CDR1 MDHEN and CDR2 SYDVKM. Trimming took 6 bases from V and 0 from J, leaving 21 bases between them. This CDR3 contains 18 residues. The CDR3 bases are TGTGCCAGCAGGGACAGATTTGGGCAGTCGTATAGCAATCAGCCCCAGCATTTT. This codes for CASRDRFGQSYSNQPQHF.

This chain's CDR3 is CACKDMAGYTF. The CDR3 bases are TGTGCCTGCAAGGACATGGCGGGCTACACCTTC. The chain is built from TRBV30 and TRBJ1-2, with a weak D call TRBD1 (5 bases). The CDR3 spans 11 residues. V lost 6 bases and J 8 bases, leaving 13 bases between the germline ends. The V gene's germline CDR1 is GTSNPN and CDR2 SVGIG (reference sequence).

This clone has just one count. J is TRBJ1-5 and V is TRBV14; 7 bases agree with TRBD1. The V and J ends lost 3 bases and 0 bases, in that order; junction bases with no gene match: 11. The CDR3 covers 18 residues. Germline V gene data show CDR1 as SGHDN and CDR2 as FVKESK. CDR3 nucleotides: TGTGCCAGCAGCCAGGGCTCGGGACAGAAGGATAGCAATCAGCCCCAGCATTTT. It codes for CASSQGSGQKDSNQPQHF.

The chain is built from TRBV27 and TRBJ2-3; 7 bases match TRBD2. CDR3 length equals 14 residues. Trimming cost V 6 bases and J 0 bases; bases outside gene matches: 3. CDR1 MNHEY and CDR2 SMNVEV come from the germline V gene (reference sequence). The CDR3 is CASRAGPSTDTQYF. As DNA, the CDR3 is TGTGCCAGCAGAGCGGGACCTAGCACAGATACGCAGTATTTT.

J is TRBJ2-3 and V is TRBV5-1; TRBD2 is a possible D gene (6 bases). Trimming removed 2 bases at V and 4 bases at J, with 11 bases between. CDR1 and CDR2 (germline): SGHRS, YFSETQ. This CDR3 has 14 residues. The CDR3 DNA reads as TGCGCCAGCAGCTTTACTAGCAGGGCAGATACGCAGTATTTT. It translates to CASSFTSRADTQYF.

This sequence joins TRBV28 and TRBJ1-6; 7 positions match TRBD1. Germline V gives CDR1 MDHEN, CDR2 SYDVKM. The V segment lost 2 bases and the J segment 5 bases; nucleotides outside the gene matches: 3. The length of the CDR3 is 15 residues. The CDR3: CASSLAGQHNSPLHF. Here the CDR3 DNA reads TGTGCCAGCAGTTTAGCGGGACAGCATAATTCACCCCTCCACTTT.

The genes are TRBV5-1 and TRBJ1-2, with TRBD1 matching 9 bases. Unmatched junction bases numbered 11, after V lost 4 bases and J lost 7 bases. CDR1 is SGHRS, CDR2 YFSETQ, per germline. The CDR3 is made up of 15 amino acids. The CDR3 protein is CASSPGDREYGGYTF. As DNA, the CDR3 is TGCGCCAGCAGCCCGGGGGACAGGGAGTATGGTGGCTACACCTTC.

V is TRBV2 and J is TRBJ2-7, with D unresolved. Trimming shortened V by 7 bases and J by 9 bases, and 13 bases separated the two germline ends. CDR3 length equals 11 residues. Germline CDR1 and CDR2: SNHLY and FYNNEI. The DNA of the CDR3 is TGTGCCAGCACGGGCAGATCTGGGCAGTACTTC. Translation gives CASTGRSGQYF.

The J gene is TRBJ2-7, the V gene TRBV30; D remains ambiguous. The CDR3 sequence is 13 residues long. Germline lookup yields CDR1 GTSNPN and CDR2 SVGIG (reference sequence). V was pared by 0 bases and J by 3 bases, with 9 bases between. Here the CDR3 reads CAWSVRVFYEQYF. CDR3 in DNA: TGTGCCTGGAGTGTACGCGTCTTCTACGAGCAGTACTTC.